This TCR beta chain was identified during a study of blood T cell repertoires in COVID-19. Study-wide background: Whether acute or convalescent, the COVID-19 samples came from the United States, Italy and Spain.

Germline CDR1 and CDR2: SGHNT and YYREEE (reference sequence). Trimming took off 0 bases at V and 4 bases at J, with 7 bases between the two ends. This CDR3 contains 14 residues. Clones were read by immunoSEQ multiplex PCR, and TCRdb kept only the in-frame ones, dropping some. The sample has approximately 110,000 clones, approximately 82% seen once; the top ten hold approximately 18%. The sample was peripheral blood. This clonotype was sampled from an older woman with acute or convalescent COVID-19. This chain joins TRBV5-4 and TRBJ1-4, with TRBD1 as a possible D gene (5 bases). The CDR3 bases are TGTGCCAGCAGCTTGGGGGGCCTTAATGAAAAACTGTTTTTT. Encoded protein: CASSLGGLNEKLFF.